This TCR beta chain is from a study of CD8 T cells in Susac syndrome. Findings and limits, study-wide: In its TCR sequencing and HLA analysis, the study acknowledged that the number of individuals was relatively small.

Germline lookup yields CDR1 MNHNY and CDR2 SVGAGI (reference sequence). This CDR3 contains 16 residues. Trimming cost V 6 bases and J 1 base; bases outside gene matches: 7. CD8+ and CD4+ T cells taken from blood had their TCR beta sequenced. The authors negatively isolated CD8+ and CD4+ T cells and FACS-enriched TEMRA cells. Points on this clonotype: Its specificity is unknown.

With random hexamers, reverse transcription was performed on roughly 0.5 to 1 ug of RNA. Amplification of TCR beta CDR3 by immunoSEQ multiplex PCR spanned 54 Vbeta and 13 Jbeta. TCRdb recomputed calls from the immunoSEQ multiplex PCR reads with MiXCR, one row per CDR3 protein. The sample consists of around 300,000 distinct CDR3 sequences, over 75% of them appearing once. J is TRBJ1-5 and V is TRBV6-6, with 9 nucleotides matching TRBD1. Material: CD8+ T cells from PBMCs. The source is a human donor with multiple sclerosis. CDR3 region: CASSTGGLYSNQPQHF. Here the CDR3 DNA reads TGTGCCAGCAGCACAGGGGGCCTCTACAGCAATCAGCCCCAGCATTTT.